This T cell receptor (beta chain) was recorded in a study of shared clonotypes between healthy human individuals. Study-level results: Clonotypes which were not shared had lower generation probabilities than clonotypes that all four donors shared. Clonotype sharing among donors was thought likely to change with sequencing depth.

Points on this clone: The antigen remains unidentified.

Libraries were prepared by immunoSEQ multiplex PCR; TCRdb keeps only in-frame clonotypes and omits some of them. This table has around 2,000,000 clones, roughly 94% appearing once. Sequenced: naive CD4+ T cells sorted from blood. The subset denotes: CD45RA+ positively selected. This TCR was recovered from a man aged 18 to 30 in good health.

CDR3 sequence reads: CATRPGVYGYTF. CDR3 DNA sequence: TGTGCCACCCGACCGGGGGTGTATGGCTACACCTTC. The chain has TRBV28 and TRBJ1-2, with a weak D call TRBD1 (5 bases). Germline CDR1 is MDHEN and CDR2 is SYDVKM. Trimming cost V 10 bases and J 5 bases, with 14 bases left between them. This CDR3 is built from 12 residues.